What follows is one T cell receptor beta chain and its context. Its matching antigen is unknown. Clones were read by immunoSEQ multiplex PCR, and TCRdb kept only the in-frame ones, dropping some. The data show nearly 110,000 clones, 89% seen once. These data come from a study of T cell responses to AZD1222 COVID-19 vaccine. Study-level results: Regions 160-218 and 743-854 dominated among vaccine-associated CD4 TCRs spanning spike.

This CDR3 is 12 amino acids long. Per germline, CDR1 LGHNT and CDR2 FRNRAP. V lost 8 bases, J lost 4 bases, and 11 bases lay in between. This chain connects TRBV12-5 to TRBJ1-1; perhaps TRBD1 as D (5 bases). The sequences come from peripheral blood, collected on day 0 of AZD1222 vaccination. This clonotype was sampled from an adult in good health. The CDR3 DNA reads TGTGCTAGTTCGACAGTTACCACTGAAGCTTTCTTT. Translating it yields CASSTVTTEAFF.